This TCR beta chain originates from a study of T cells in Graves' hyperthyroidism and ophthalmopathy (dated by TCRdb to between 2018 and 2020). Turning to the overall study: Peripheral blood samples were taken at initial diagnosis, before any treatment was given. To identify distinguishing TCR V-J signatures, a discovery cohort of around 100 patients was used, comprising under 45 with Graves' ophthalmopathy and around 57 with stable Graves' hyperthyroidism. Whether ophthalmopathy could be predicted prospectively was tested in an independent validation cohort made up of 18 to 20 hyperthyroidism patients plus 17 patients who later progressed to ophthalmopathy. The approximately 100 discovery patients were randomly divided into training and test sets at a 7:3 ratio. The study also compared thyroid tissue and blood T-cell repertoires from more than 5 Graves' hyperthyroidism patients. Once sampling was done, hyperthyroidism patients were given methimazole at a starting dose of 30 mg daily, whereas ophthalmopathy patients were given high-dose intravenous methylprednisolone. According to the paper, TCR Vbeta CDR3 sequencing was carried out on approximately 140 peripheral blood samples, which came from 40 to 45 ophthalmopathy, around 74 hyperthyroidism and roughly 17 progressor patients.

V loses 6 bases, J loses 3 bases, and the germline ends lie 20 bases apart. CDR1 is given as DFQATT and CDR2 as SNEGSKA, both from the germline V gene (reference sequence). Counted from cysteine to phenylalanine, this CDR3 has 15 amino acids. The retained sequence is limited to the CDR3, 45 bases, with the frame set at the first base. This clonotype has a count of ten or more. Its antigen remains undetermined. Per-base quality was not reported, and no clone a single base away is much larger than it. Ophthalmopathy patients had moderately to severely active disease, with a Clinical Activity Score of 3 or more, a NOSPECS grade of 4 or more, and a disease duration of less than 3 months. Any patient with an uncontrolled infection, another autoimmune disease, pregnancy or lactation was excluded. Diagnoses were based on clinical symptoms, serum thyroxine and TRAb, thyroid ultrasound and orbital computed tomography. Ficoll-Paque density gradient centrifugation was used to isolate PBMCs from about 9.4 ml of fresh peripheral blood. Trizol reagent was used to extract total RNA, and RNA quality was then checked on an Agilent 2100 Bioanalyzer.

Amplification of TCR beta CDR3 regions was carried out from RNA transcripts. The first round of RT-PCR for the TCR CDR3 was performed with the HTBI primer set and the Qiagen OneStep RT-PCR kit. Libraries were constructed in a second round of multiplex PCR, after which size selection and purification were carried out. Paired-end sequencing of the libraries was performed with 100 bp reads on an Illumina HiSeq2000. Per the source publication's procedure: Raw data were processed with SOAPnuke, discarding reads with adapters, uncalled bases, mean Phred below 15, or no exact constant-primer or identifier match. COPE v1.2.5 was used to merge the high-quality paired reads, and each unique nucleotide sequence was defined as a clonotype. Clonotypes were aligned to IMGT TRBV, TRBD and TRBJ reference segments using MiTCR v1.1. The analysis included only V-J combinations with a frequency above 0.0001, which together covered 99% to 99.2% of the repertoires. A TCS score was defined as the ratio between F50 (clonal expansion) and ExV (chaos), using BLOSUM62-based TCRdist between CDR3 peptides within each V-J. Welch's t-statistics and random forest reduced some 510 V-J features to roughly 13, which were used in a naive Bayes classifier (R e1071). The public reads were reanalyzed by TCRdb: fastp trimming at Q25, MiXCR alignment, in-frame beta chains only. Entries are consolidated by CDR3 protein sequence, retaining the most common genes and DNA. The authors' filters were not applied to this entry. The sample yields hundreds of thousands of distinct CDR3 sequences; roughly 25% were counted once. Around 11% of the sample comes from the top ten.

General conclusions and limits of the study: In validation, the model predicted progression to ophthalmopathy with approximately 71% sensitivity and roughly 72% specificity, a median of about six months before onset. Sample size was not statistically predetermined, and investigators were not blinded to group allocation. Ophthalmopathy was separated from stable hyperthyroidism by a 13 V-J signature model, with about 86% sensitivity and 81% to 82% specificity obtained in cross-validation and 80%/75% obtained in testing. Most expanded thyroid clonotypes (frequency above 0.001) were also found in blood, which suggests that blood repertoires may mirror thyroid immune responses.

The sequenced sample was blood. This clonotype was sampled from a woman aged 25 to 45 with Graves' ophthalmopathy. The chain employs TRBV20-1 and TRBJ1-1; perhaps TRBD1 is the D gene, with 6 bases matching. The nucleotide sequence reads TGCAGTGCAGAGGGAGGGGGGGGGAGCGACACTGAAGCTTTCTTT. It specifies CSAEGGGGSDTEAFF.